This TCR beta chain was recovered during a study of blood T cell repertoires in COVID-19. Germline loops: CDR1 LGHNT, CDR2 FRNRAP. Trimming shortened V by 2 bases and J by 8 bases, and 15 bases separated the two germline ends. The CDR3 is 14 residues long. Authors' processing steps: Amplification with reference gene primers provided the estimates of nucleated cell counts. Data came from immunoSEQ multiplex PCR; TCRdb stores just in-frame clones and leaves some out. That table gives V, J and clone size, and the DNA gave D and trimming. The data show some 40,000 clones, with approximately 84% seen just once and roughly 15% held by the top ten.

This sequence originates from a man in his fifties or sixties with active or convalescent COVID-19. Sequencing used peripheral blood. The rearrangement links TRBV12-5 to TRBJ1-2, with no clear D. DNA of the CDR3: TGTGCTAGTGGTTTGCCGAACGGACGGGGAGGCTACACCTTC. It codes for CASGLPNGRGGYTF.